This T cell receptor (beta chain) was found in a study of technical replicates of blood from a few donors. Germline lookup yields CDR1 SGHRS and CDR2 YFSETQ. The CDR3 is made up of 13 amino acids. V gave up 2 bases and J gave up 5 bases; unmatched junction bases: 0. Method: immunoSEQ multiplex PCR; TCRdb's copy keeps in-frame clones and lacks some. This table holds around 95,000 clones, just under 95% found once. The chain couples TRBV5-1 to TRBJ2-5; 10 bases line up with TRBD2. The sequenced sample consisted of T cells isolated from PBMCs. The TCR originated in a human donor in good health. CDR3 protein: CASSFSGGETQYF. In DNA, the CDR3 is TGCGCCAGCAGCTTTAGCGGGGGGGAGACCCAGTACTTC.